The present T cell receptor (beta chain) was sequenced within a study of T-cell reconstitution after alpha-beta-depleted transplantation in children. Study-wide findings and caveats: One year after transplant, T-cell counts and diversity came mostly from newly produced T cells. Diversity of TCRbeta at day 60 was high in some patients, arising from surviving recipient T cells and thymic progenitors. Expanded clones from the graft, numbering several hundred, reportedly supplied alpha-beta T cells about two months after transplant.

The CDR3 runs 12 residues. Germline CDR1 is MNHEY and CDR2 is SVGEGT. Trimming removed 10 bases from V and 3 bases from J; junction bases left unmatched: 6. This clonotype has more than one count but fewer than ten. Its antigen is not identified. Preparing the TCRbeta library involved the use of unique molecular identifiers. TCRdb re-derived calls from the PCR reads in MiXCR, one entry per CDR3 protein. The sample records approximately 1,000,000 distinct CDR3 sequences, about 29% being singletons. Sequenced here: PBMCs, mostly from graft donor cells, sampled 360 days after TCRalphabeta/CD19-depleted stem cell transplant. The clonotype was recovered from a boy in the first two years of life who had a stem cell transplant for SCID, so the T cells may come from the graft donor. This chain links TRBV6-2 or TRBV6-3 with TRBJ2-7; 7 nucleotides agree with TRBD1. The CDR3 loop is CATLGQLYEQYF. As DNA, the CDR3 is TGTGCCACCCTGGGACAGCTCTACGAGCAGTACTTC.